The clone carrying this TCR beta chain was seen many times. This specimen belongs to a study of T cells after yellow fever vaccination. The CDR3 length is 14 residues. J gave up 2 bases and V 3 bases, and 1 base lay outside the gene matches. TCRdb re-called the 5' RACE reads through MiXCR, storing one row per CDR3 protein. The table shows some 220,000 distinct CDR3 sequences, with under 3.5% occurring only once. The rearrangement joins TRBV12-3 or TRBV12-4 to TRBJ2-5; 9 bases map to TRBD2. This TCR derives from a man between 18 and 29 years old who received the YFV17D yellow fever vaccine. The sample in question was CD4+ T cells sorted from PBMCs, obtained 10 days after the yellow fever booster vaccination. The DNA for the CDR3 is TGTGCCAGCAGTTTCAGCGGGGGGCAAGAGACCCAGTACTTC. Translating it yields CASSFSGGQETQYF.